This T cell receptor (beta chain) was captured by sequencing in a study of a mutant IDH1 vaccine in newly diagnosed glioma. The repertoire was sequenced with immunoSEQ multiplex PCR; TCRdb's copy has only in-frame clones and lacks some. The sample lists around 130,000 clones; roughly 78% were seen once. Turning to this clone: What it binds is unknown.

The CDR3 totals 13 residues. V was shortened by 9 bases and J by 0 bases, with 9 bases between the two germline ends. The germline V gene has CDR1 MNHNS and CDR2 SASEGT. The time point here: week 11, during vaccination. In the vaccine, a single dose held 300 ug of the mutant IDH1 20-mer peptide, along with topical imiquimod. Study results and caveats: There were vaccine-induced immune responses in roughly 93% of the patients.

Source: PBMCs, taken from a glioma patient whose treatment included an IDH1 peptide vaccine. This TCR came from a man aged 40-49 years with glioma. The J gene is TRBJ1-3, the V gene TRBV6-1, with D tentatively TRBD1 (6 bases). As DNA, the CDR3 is TGTGCCAGTCGACAGGTCTCTGGAAACACCATATATTTT. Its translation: CASRQVSGNTIYF.